This TCR beta chain comes out of a study of blood T cell repertoires in COVID-19. As for the study in general: The origin of the acute and convalescent COVID-19 samples was the United States, Italy and Spain. PBMCs, B-cell-depleted T cells, or T cells provided the cDNA or gDNA that made up the material.

Between the trimmed V and J ends, which lost 4 bases and 7 bases, there was a span of 16 bases. Germline CDR1 SGDLS, CDR2 YYNGEE. The CDR3 spans 14 residues. Original processing notes: Reference gene primer amplification gave nucleated cell count estimates. Measured with immunoSEQ multiplex PCR; TCRdb has only the in-frame clones, and not every one. The D gene and trimming were derived from the DNA, and the V and J assignments and clone size from that table. This table has 130,000 to 150,000 clones, roughly 85% appearing once. This clone showed up just a few times. The sample taken for sequencing was peripheral blood. The sequence was collected from a man aged 60 to 69 with acute or convalescent COVID-19. The chain combines TRBV9 with TRBJ2-3; D perhaps matches TRBD2 (5 bases). CDR3 loop: CASSSPGLGNTQYF. In DNA, the CDR3 is TGTGCCAGCAGCTCCCCGGGATTAGGGAATACGCAGTATTTT.